These T cell receptor beta chains were read from a single sample in a study of T cells in Graves' hyperthyroidism and ophthalmopathy. From the multiplex PCR reads, TCRdb called clonotypes with MiXCR, one entry per CDR3 protein. The repertoire includes approximately 620,000 distinct CDR3 sequences, about 15% of them detected once, and roughly 6.2% sits in the top ten. Sequencing used blood. Every receptor here comes from a woman in her thirties with Graves' hyperthyroidism that later progressed to Graves' ophthalmopathy. Both conserved end residues are part of each CDR3. Each record gives: V gene, clone size, D gene, J gene, CDR3 DNA, CDR3 protein. A D gene is named only where the DNA matches it firmly. Not every row has a clone size; where given, it reads once, few, many or a size class.

V: TRBV2
size: many
D: .
J: TRBJ2-3
DNA: TGTGCCAGCGTTCCGGGTTTACGCACAGATACGCAGTATTTT
CDR3: CASVPGLRTDTQYF

V: TRBV12-3/TRBV12-4
size: many
D: .
J: TRBJ1-1
DNA: TGTGCCAGCAGTATTCAACTGCTGAACACTGAAGCTTTCTTT
CDR3: CASSIQLLNTEAFF

V: TRBV7-2
size: many
D: TRBD2
J: TRBJ2-5
DNA: TGTGCCAGCAAAATAGCGGGAGGGCCTGAGACCCAGTACTTC
CDR3: CASKIAGGPETQYF

V: TRBV7-9
size: many
D: .
J: TRBJ2-3
DNA: TGTGCCAGCAGCTTGCAACTGGGAGCCGATACGCAGTATTTT
CDR3: CASSLQLGADTQYF

V: TRBV2
size: many
D: TRBD1
J: TRBJ1-5
DNA: TGTGCCAGCAGGCAGGGGGATAGCAATCAGCCCCAGCATTTT
CDR3: CASRQGDSNQPQHF

V: TRBV28
size: few
D: .
J: TRBJ2-3
DNA: TGTGCCAGCAGTCGACCTATTCTTAGCACAGATACGCAGTATTTT
CDR3: CASSRPILSTDTQYF

V: TRBV19
size: .
D: TRBD2
J: TRBJ2-1
DNA: TGTGCCAGTAGTATAGCCCCGATTCAGACTAGCGGGGTACTCAGGAGCTCCTACGAGCAGTTCTTC
CDR3: CASSIAPIQTSGVLRSSYEQFF

V: TRBV2
size: many
D: .
J: TRBJ2-7
DNA: TGTGCCAGCAGCCGGGACATCTACGAGCAGTACTTC
CDR3: CASSRDIYEQYF

V: TRBV24-1
size: few
D: .
J: TRBJ1-2
DNA: TGTGCCACCAGTGATACATCGGGGCCTCGGAGCTACACCTTC
CDR3: CATSDTSGPRSYTF

V: TRBV11-2
size: .
D: .
J: TRBJ2-5
DNA: TGTGCCAGCAGCTTTGATAAGCGGCAGTCGTACCAAGAGACCCAGTACTTC
CDR3: CASSFDKRQSYQETQYF